The clone carrying this TCR beta chain was seen repeatedly, ten times or more. The read gets to within 3 residues of the CDR3 end, and the germline J gene fills in the rest. The sample comes from a study of T cell clonality in common variable immunodeficiency. The V end lost 4 bases, the J end lost 1 base, and 10 bases lay between the germline ends. The CDR3 is made up of 14 amino acids. The germline V gene encodes CDR1 KGHSH and CDR2 LQKENI. The method was immunoSEQ multiplex PCR; TCRdb's version includes in-frame clones alone and lacks a portion of them. The sample presents approximately 75,000 clones, none singletons.

The sequence was collected from a person aged 18 to 75 in good health. The chain links TRBV18 to TRBJ2-5; D tentatively reads TRBD1 or TRBD2 (6 bases each). The sequenced sample consisted of peripheral blood mononuclear cells. CDR3 DNA (partial): TGTGCCAGCTCACTAGGGGGAGGCCAAGAGACC. Translated: CASSLGGGQET. The complete CDR3 reads CASSLGGGQETQYF. The variable domain in full, completed from reference TRBV18 and TRBJ2-5, reads NAGVMQNPRHLVRRRGQEARLRCSPMKGHSHVYWYRQLPEEGLKFMVYLQKENIIDESGMPKERFSAEFPKEGPSILRIQQVVRGDSAAYFCASSLGGGQETQYFGPGTRLLVL.